This T cell receptor beta chain was identified during a study of T cell repertoires in cytomegalovirus infection. Background on the study: Public TCR beta signature analysis indicated the presence of both CMV infection and matching HLA type.

Whole-study findings and limits: The ex vivo response was dominated by HLA-C-restricted CMV-specific TCR beta clonotypes.

MiXCR, run by TCRdb on the reads, gives a single entry per CDR3 protein. The sample consists of some 680,000 distinct CDR3 sequences, 35% of them appearing once. A remark on this clonotype: Its specificity is not known.

The germline gives CDR1 SGHKS, CDR2 YYEKEE (reference sequence). CDR3 length: 15 amino acids. Trimming pared 1 base from V and 5 bases from J, leaving 14 bases between. The chain is built from TRBV5-5 and TRBJ2-3; D tentatively fits TRBD1 or TRBD2 (5 bases each). The material sequenced was PBMCs. The receptor's source is a human donor in good health (CMV status not recorded). Some clones in this sample may be carry-over from other donors' samples. The CDR3 loop reads CASSLYTRGIDTQYF. CDR3 DNA sequence: TGTGCCAGCAGCTTGTACACTAGGGGAATAGATACGCAGTATTTT. Full variable domain (remainder filled in from reference TRBV5-5 and TRBJ2-3): DAGVTQSPTHLIKTRGQQVTLRCSPISGHKSVSWYQQVLGQGPQFIFQYYEKEERGRGNFPDRFSARQFPNYSSELNVNALLLGDSALYLCASSLYTRGIDTQYFGPGTRLTVL.